These 10 T cell receptor beta chains were sequenced from one sample in a study of T cell responses to AZD1222 COVID-19 vaccine (dated by TCRdb to the early 2020s). The time point label of this sample denotes: about 28 days (+/-7) after the second vaccine dose. Libraries were built with the immunoSEQ multiplex PCR assay. TCRdb mirrors the immuneACCESS table, restricted to in-frame sequences. Some clones are absent from its copies; in checked studies, under half trace to an unresolved V gene, and the reason for the others is unknown. In all, the sample holds about 70,000 clones, and 80% to 90% of those were seen once. The ten largest clones represent about 6% of the sample. The sample here was peripheral blood, taken 28 days after the second AZD1222 dose. All receptors come from an adult who received the AZD1222 COVID-19 vaccine.

The chain is built from TRBV13 and TRBJ1-5; D not certain. Germline V gene data show CDR1 as PRHDT and CDR2 as FYEKMQ (reference sequence). Trimming cost V 6 bases and J 4 bases, with 7 bases left between them. This CDR3 contains 12 residues. The chain's CDR3 is CASSQANQPQHF. The CDR3, as DNA: TGTGCCAGCAGTCAAGCTAATCAGCCCCAGCATTTT.

V is TRBV6-4 and J is TRBJ1-1, with a possible D match to TRBD1 (5 bases). V was cut by 4 bases and J by 1 base, with 13 bases left in between. The CDR3 spans 15 residues. The germline gives CDR1 MRHNA, CDR2 SNTAGT. CDR3 region: CASSAFPQGNTEAFF. CDR3 sequence (DNA): TGTGCCAGCAGTGCCTTCCCCCAGGGGAACACTGAAGCTTTCTTT.

This chain uses TRBV5-5 with TRBJ1-4; TRBD1 agrees at 10 bases. This CDR3 region has 15 residues. Trimming removed 2 bases from V and 8 bases from J; junction bases left unmatched: 6. Germline CDR1 is SGHKS and CDR2 is YYEKEE (reference sequence). This CDR3 reads CASSFTRDRGEKLFF. In DNA form, the CDR3 reads TGTGCCAGCAGCTTCACCCGGGACAGGGGCGAAAAACTGTTTTTT.

The chain uses TRBV6-5 and TRBJ2-5, with D perhaps TRBD2 (7 bases). This CDR3 has 15 residues. Per the germline V gene, CDR1 is MNHEY and CDR2 is SVGAGI. With 0 bases removed from V and 1 base from J, the gap between germline ends came to 9 bases. CDR3 sequence (DNA): TGTGCCAGCAGTTACTCGGCGGGGGCCCAAGAGACCCAGTACTTC. It specifies CASSYSAGAQETQYF.

This chain connects TRBV5-1 to TRBJ2-7; a possible D gene is TRBD1 (6 bases). V was pared by 2 bases and J by 2 bases, with 11 bases between. This CDR3 is built from 14 residues. CDR1 SGHRS and CDR2 YFSETQ come from the germline V gene. For the CDR3, the DNA is TGCGCCAGCAGCTTAGGGACAACTACCTACGAGCAGTACTTC. Translated, it gives CASSLGTTTYEQYF.

The chain uses TRBV9 and TRBJ2-6; D is uncertain. Germline CDR1 is SGDLS and CDR2 is YYNGEE. V was cut by 4 bases and J by 1 base, with 9 bases left in between. The CDR3 extends over 15 amino acids. The CDR3, as DNA: TGTGCCAGCAGCCCGGTGGGATCTGGGGCCAACGTCCTGACTTTC. Protein product: CASSPVGSGANVLTF. Complete variable domain (other parts from reference TRBV9 and TRBJ2-6): DSGVTQTPKHLITATGQRVTLRCSPRSGDLSVYWYQQSLDQGLQFLIQYYNGEERAKGNILERFSAQQFPDLHSELNLSSLELGDSALYFCASSPVGSGANVLTFGAGSRLTVL.

The chain has TRBV9 and TRBJ2-2, with 7 bases aligning to TRBD1. V lost 0 bases, J lost 5 bases, and 13 bases stayed unmatched. The CDR3 is 18 residues long. Per germline, CDR1 SGDLS and CDR2 YYNGEE. CDR3 residues: CASSVVLGGAQGTGELFF. The CDR3 DNA sequence: TGTGCCAGCAGCGTAGTTCTAGGGGGCGCACAGGGGACCGGGGAGCTGTTTTTT.

The chain employs TRBV20-1 and TRBJ1-2; the D gene is possibly TRBD1 (5 bases). CDR1 is DFQATT, CDR2 SNEGSKA, per germline (reference sequence). V lost 3 bases and J lost 2, with 19 bases in between. This CDR3 is 16 amino acids long. The CDR3 DNA reads as TGCAGTGCTAGTTTCAGTGGGAGGGGTGGCAACTATGGCTACACCTTC. Translation gives CSASFSGRGGNYGYTF.

The V gene is TRBV11-3, the J gene TRBJ2-2; 7 positions match TRBD1. The CDR3 has 15 amino acids. With 4 bases clipped from V and 1 base from J, the junction kept 3 bases outside the gene matches. CDR1 is SGHNT, CDR2 YENEEA, per germline. CDR3 sequence reads: CASSSWTGNTGELFF. Here the CDR3 DNA reads TGTGCCAGCAGCTCGTGGACAGGGAACACCGGGGAGCTGTTTTTT.

V and J are TRBV6-5 and TRBJ1-6; D might be TRBD1 (5 bases). Trimming left V 6 bases short and J 7 bases short, with 7 bases between. The germline gives CDR1 MNHEY, CDR2 SVGAGI. The CDR3 is made up of 12 amino acids. CDR3 nucleotides: TGTGCCAGCAGCTACAGGAATTCACCCCTCCACTTT. It yields the protein CASSYRNSPLHF.